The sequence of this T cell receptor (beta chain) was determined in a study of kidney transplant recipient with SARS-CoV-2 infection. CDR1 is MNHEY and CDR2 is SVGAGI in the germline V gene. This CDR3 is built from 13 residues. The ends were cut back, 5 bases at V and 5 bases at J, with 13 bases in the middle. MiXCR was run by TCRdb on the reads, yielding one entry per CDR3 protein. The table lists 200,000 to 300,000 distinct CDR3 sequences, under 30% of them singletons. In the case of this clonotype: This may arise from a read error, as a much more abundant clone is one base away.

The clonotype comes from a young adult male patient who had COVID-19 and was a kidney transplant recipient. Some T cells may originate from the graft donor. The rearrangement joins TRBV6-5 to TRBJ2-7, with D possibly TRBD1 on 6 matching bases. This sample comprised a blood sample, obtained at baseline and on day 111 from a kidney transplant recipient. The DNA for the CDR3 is TGTGCCAGCAGTCGGACAGTAGACCACGAGCAGTACTTC. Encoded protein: CASSRTVDHEQYF.